Listed here are 21 T cell receptor beta chains from one sample, sequenced in a study of T cells expressing NK-cell markers. TCRdb re-called the 5' RACE reads; one entry per CDR3 protein, DNA not given. The sample has about 430,000 distinct CDR3 sequences. Source material: blood T cells: a sorted CD56 or NKG2C T cell subset, CD4+ or CD8+ T cells, or bulk PBMC T cells (not recorded which). The receptors stem from a woman between 50 and 59 years old in good health.

The rearrangement uses TRBV5-1 and TRBJ2-4; TCRdb picks TRBD2, but there is no DNA to check that call. Germline CDR1 reads SGHRS; CDR2 reads YFSETQ. CDR3 length equals 17 residues. CDR3 region: CASSYAGGTIAKNIQYF.

The chain couples TRBV20-1 to TRBJ2-3; TCRdb's assignment of TRBD2 cannot be checked, as there is no DNA. Per the germline V gene, CDR1 is DFQATT and CDR2 is SNEGSKA (reference sequence). The CDR3 extends over 14 amino acids. The chain's CDR3 is CSTRRTARTDTQYF.

The rearrangement joins TRBV5-6 to TRBJ2-3; TCRdb picks TRBD2, but there is no DNA to check that call. Germline V CDR1 and CDR2: SGHDT, YYEEEE. This CDR3 is built from 13 residues. The CDR3 sequence is CASTGTSTDTQYF. The complete variable domain, with remaining parts taken from reference TRBV5-6 and TRBJ2-3, reads DAGVTQSPTHLIKTRGQQVTLRCSPKSGHDTVSWYQQALGQGPQFIFQYYEEEERQRGNFPDRFSGHQFPNYSSELNVNALLLGDSALYLCASTGTSTDTQYFGPGTRLTVL.

The chain couples TRBV29-1 to TRBJ2-7; no DNA is available, so the TRBD2 call from TCRdb remains unchecked. Per germline, CDR1 SQVTM and CDR2 ANQGSEA. CDR3 size: 14 residues. The CDR3: CSVSPRLDSYEQYF.

The chain links TRBV5-1 to TRBJ2-3; TCRdb reports TRBD2, a call that lacks DNA to check it against. Looked up from germline, CDR1 is SGHRS and CDR2 is YFSETQ. CDR3 size: 16 residues. CDR3 amino acids: CASSPYLAGGGDTQYF.

The CDR3 protein is CATRDRVSGTGELFF. The V gene is TRBV10-3, the J gene TRBJ2-2; checking the TCRdb D call of TRBD1 is not possible without DNA. Germline V gene lookup returns CDR1 ENHRY and CDR2 SYGVKD. There are 15 residues in the CDR3.

V gene TRBV7-3 combines with J gene TRBJ2-1; TCRdb outputs TRBD1, but without DNA this stays unchecked. Germline assignment: CDR1 SGHTA and CDR2 FQGTGA. The CDR3 has 13 amino acids. The CDR3 region is CASSQGSGAEQFF.

This CDR3 is CATRGTNNEQFF. The V and J genes are TRBV24-1 and TRBJ2-1; TCRdb proposes TRBD2, but this gene call is untestable without DNA. Germline lookup yields CDR1 KGHDR and CDR2 SFDVKD. The CDR3 totals 12 residues.

V gene TRBV5-4 combines with J gene TRBJ2-5; with no DNA, the TCRdb D assignment of TRBD1 cannot be verified. The CDR3 is 13 residues long. Germline V CDR1 and CDR2: SGHNT, YYREEE (reference sequence). The CDR3 loop reads CASSPQGKETQYF. Together with reference TRBV5-4 and TRBJ2-5, the CDR3 gives the full variable domain: ETGVTQSPTHLIKTRGQQVTLRCSSQSGHNTVSWYQQALGQGPQFIFQYYREEENGRGNFPPRFSGLQFPNYSSELNVNALELDDSALYLCASSPQGKETQYFGPGTRLLVL.

This sequence joins TRBV4-1 and TRBJ1-5; TCRdb's assignment of TRBD1 cannot be checked, as there is no DNA. The CDR3 totals 16 residues. Germline CDR1 and CDR2: MGHRA and YSYEKL. CDR3 region: CASSRIGTGGEQPQHF.

J is TRBJ2-6 and V is TRBV28; absent DNA, TCRdb's TRBD1 call cannot be checked. The CDR3 has 18 residues. CDR1 is MDHEN, CDR2 SYDVKM, per germline. CDR3 in amino acids: CASIHRQGLFSGANVLTF.

The genes are TRBV3-1 and TRBJ2-3; TCRdb indicates TRBD2, and absent DNA this call remains unverified. Germline lookup yields CDR1 LGHDT and CDR2 YNNKEL (reference sequence). This CDR3 is 14 amino acids long. CDR3: CASSLLAEGDTQYF.

The chain employs TRBV5-4 and TRBJ1-1. CDR3 length equals 13 residues. Per the germline V gene, CDR1 is SGHNT and CDR2 is YYREEE (reference sequence). CDR3 region: CASSFVMATEAFF.

The chain combines TRBV4-2 with TRBJ2-1; as DNA is missing, the TRBD1 call by TCRdb cannot be tested. Germline assignment: CDR1 LGHNA and CDR2 YNFKEQ. This CDR3 is built from 16 residues. The CDR3 region is CASSQDQAGVDNEQFF.

CDR3 region: CSTSQSSYNEQFF. The chain has TRBV29-1 and TRBJ2-1; no DNA is available, so the TRBD1 call from TCRdb remains unchecked. The CDR3 has 13 residues. CDR1 and CDR2 (germline): SQVTM, ANQGSEA.

The gene calls are TRBV2 and TRBJ1-4; the D gene TCRdb calls, TRBD1, cannot be checked with no DNA. The CDR3 loop spans 16 amino acids. CDR1 is SNHLY and CDR2 is FYNNEI in the germline V gene. CDR3: CASSELLQAWGEKLFF.

The J gene is TRBJ2-1, the V gene TRBV18. The CDR3 loop spans 16 amino acids. The germline V gene encodes CDR1 KGHSH and CDR2 LQKENI. This CDR3 is CASSPSMASSYNEQFF.

The CDR3 loop reads CASALQGVGEQYF. This rearrangement joins TRBV19 to TRBJ2-7; TCRdb reports TRBD1, a call that lacks DNA to check it against. This CDR3 comprises 13 residues. Germline loops: CDR1 LNHDA, CDR2 SQIVND (reference sequence).

V usage is TRBV28 and J usage is TRBJ2-1; TCRdb's D gene call, TRBD1, goes unchecked for lack of DNA. Looked up from germline, CDR1 is MDHEN and CDR2 is SYDVKM. The CDR3 is 11 amino acids. This CDR3 reads CASGTPVEQFF.

The gene calls are TRBV5-1 and TRBJ2-1; absent DNA, TCRdb's TRBD2 call cannot be checked. Germline CDR1 reads SGHRS; CDR2 reads YFSETQ. The CDR3 runs 20 residues. The CDR3 region is CASSLVASSGTPIKYNEQFF.

V usage is TRBV5-1 and J usage is TRBJ2-5; TCRdb returns TRBD2, unconfirmable since there is no DNA. Germline CDR1 and CDR2: SGHRS and YFSETQ. The CDR3 runs to 16 residues. The CDR3 is CASSLEAAGGQETQYF.